The clone carrying this T cell receptor (beta chain) has just a few counts. What it binds is not known. These data belong to a study of response to subunit inactivated influenza vaccine. Whole-study results and caveats: The authors suggested that few new T cells are recruited per seasonal influenza vaccination.

In TCRdb, the RT-PCR reads were re-called with MiXCR into one record per CDR3 protein. The table records hundreds of thousands of distinct CDR3 sequences, about 8% of them present only once. V lost 5 bases, J lost 9 bases, and 7 bases stayed unmatched. Per germline, CDR1 SGHTA and CDR2 FQGNSA. CDR3 length equals 14 residues. Material: PBMCs from blood, obtained around 2 years after vaccination. The sequence was collected from a man aged 50 to 69 who received an inactivated influenza vaccine. The chain joins TRBV7-2 to TRBJ1-6; 7 bases line up with TRBD1. CDR3 bases: TGTGCCAGCAGCGCAGGGGGGTGGGTTTCACCCCTCCACTTT. Protein product: CASSAGGWVSPLHF.